The rows below give T cell receptor beta chains drawn from one sample of a study of T cell repertoires in cytomegalovirus infection. TCRdb processed the reads anew with MiXCR; each CDR3 protein has one entry. The sample has hundreds of thousands of distinct CDR3 sequences, about 33% seen once. No antigen has been assigned to these receptors. The sequencing used cultured CD8+ T cells from PBMCs, collected from culture after CMV antigen stimulation. All receptors derive from a human donor in good health (CMV status not recorded). Some clones in this sample may be carry-over from other donors' samples. The CDR3 runs from the conserved cysteine through the conserved F or W. Each record gives: clone size, J gene, V gene, D gene, CDR3 DNA, CDR3 protein. D genes are given only for firm matches. Not all rows give a size; the values are once, few, many and, for expanded clones, a class.

>large|TRBJ2-2|TRBV7-8|NA
TGTGCCAGCAGCTTAGAGGGACAGGAGGCCTCTGAGCCTAGCGGGGTGATCACCGGGGAGCTGTTTTTT
CASSLEGQEASEPSGVITGELFF
>NA|TRBJ1-2|TRBV6-6|NA
TGTGCCAGCAGTCCGCGTCCCTTCCATGGCTATGACTACACCTTC
CASSPRPFHGYDYTF
>few|TRBJ2-2|TRBV19|NA
TGTGCCGGAGGCCCAGGGGCGAACGGGGAGCTGTTTTTT
CAGGPGANGELFF
>NA|TRBJ2-2|TRBV7-9|NA
TGTGCCAGCAGCCCAAGAAAGGAGCTGTTTTTT
CASSPRKELFF
>NA|TRBJ1-3|TRBV6-5|NA
TGTGCCAGCGGAGAGGGGGACTCTGGAAACACCATATATTTT
CASGEGDSGNTIYF
>few|TRBJ2-1|TRBV7-9|NA
TGTGCCAGCAGCTTTAGTTCCTCCGGGGACACGTTCTTC
CASSFSSSGDTFF
>NA|TRBJ2-2|TRBV9|NA
TGTGCCAGCAGCCCCCACAGGAACACCGGGGAGCTGTTTTTT
CASSPHRNTGELFF
>once|TRBJ1-1|TRBV6-5|NA
TGTGCCAGCAGTTACTCCGGGGGAAATGAAGCTTTCTTT
CASSYSGGNEAFF
>NA|TRBJ1-1|TRBV29-1|NA
TGCAGCGTCGGTACACGGAGCACTGAAGCTTTCTTT
CSVGTRSTEAFF
>NA|TRBJ2-2|TRBV6-1|NA
TGTGCCAGCAAATACTTGGGTCCCGGGGAGCTGTTTTTT
CASKYLGPGELFF
>few|TRBJ2-2|TRBV14|NA
TGTGCCAGCAGCCGCCACGGGACGGCAACCGGGGAGCTGTTTTTT
CASSRHGTATGELFF
>NA|TRBJ2-1|TRBV11-3|NA
TGTGCCAGCAGCCTCACCACGACTAGTCCCTTTTCGCCAAACAATGAGCAGTTCTTC
CASSLTTTSPFSPNNEQFF
>NA|TRBJ1-5|TRBV18|NA
TGTGCCAGCTCACCACCGAGCTTCCAGGGATGGCATCAGCCCCAGCATTTT
CASSPPSFQGWHQPQHF
>NA|TRBJ1-2|TRBV5-4|NA
TGTGCCAGCAGCGACCCTATGGACGGGAGCTACACCTTC
CASSDPMDGSYTF
>NA|TRBJ2-5|TRBV3-1|NA
TGTGCCAGCAGCCAAACCCCAGGGTCACAAGAGACCCAGTACTTC
CASSQTPGSQETQYF
>NA|TRBJ2-1|TRBV19|TRBD1
TGTGCCAGTAGTATGGGACAGGGGGCTCATGAGCAGTTCTTC
CASSMGQGAHEQFF
>few|TRBJ2-2|TRBV12-5|NA
TGTGCTAGTGGTTTGGATCAGGGGAGGGGTATCACCGGGGAGCTGTTTTTT
CASGLDQGRGITGELFF
>NA|TRBJ1-1|TRBV6-5|TRBD1
TGTGCCAGCAGTTACGAGGGGGCCAGCACTGAAGCTTTCTTT
CASSYEGASTEAFF
>NA|TRBJ2-5|TRBV7-2|TRBD2
TGTGCCAGCAACCCTTGGGTTAGCGGGGGGAAAGAGACCCAGTACTTC
CASNPWVSGGKETQYF
>NA|TRBJ2-2|TRBV2|NA
TGTGCCAGCAGTGAAGCTCACAGTTCGAACGGGGAGCTGTTTTTT
CASSEAHSSNGELFF
>few|TRBJ1-5|TRBV27|NA
TGTGCCAGCAGAATGGGGAATCAGCCCCAGCATTTT
CASRMGNQPQHF
>NA|TRBJ2-1|TRBV7-7|TRBD2
TGTGCTAGCAGCCCCCTCGTAGGTGCGGGAGCCTACAATGAGCAGTTCTTC
CASSPLVGAGAYNEQFF
>NA|TRBJ2-1|TRBV9|TRBD2
TGTGCCAGCAACCAGCGGGGGGGTTCCTACAATGAGCAGTTCTTC
CASNQRGGSYNEQFF
>few|TRBJ1-1|TRBV19|NA
TGTGCCAGTAGTACTTCAGGCAGGGGTTACATGAACACTGAAGCTTTCTTT
CASSTSGRGYMNTEAFF
>NA|TRBJ2-1|TRBV14|TRBD2
TGTGCCAGCAGCATCCGTAGCGGGGGGGATTACAATGAGCAGTTCTTC
CASSIRSGGDYNEQFF
>few|TRBJ1-1|TRBV19|NA
TGTGCCAGTAGGTCCTCGGTCCGAGGCACTGAAGCTTTCTTT
CASRSSVRGTEAFF
>NA|TRBJ2-3|TRBV6-6|TRBD2
TGTGCCAGCAAGGACCCTAGCGGGGGGAAAGATACGCAGTATTTT
CASKDPSGGKDTQYF
>few|TRBJ1-5|TRBV6-6|NA
TGTGCCAGCAGTTGGCTGGACAGCAATCAGCCCCAGCATTTT
CASSWLDSNQPQHF
>few|TRBJ2-1|TRBV7-6|NA
TGTGCCAGCAGCTTAGTGGACGGCAATGAGCAGTTCTTC
CASSLVDGNEQFF
>few|TRBJ2-1|TRBV20-1|TRBD1
TGCAGTGCTAGAAACAGGGGCTCCTACAATGAGCAGTTCTTC
CSARNRGSYNEQFF
>few|TRBJ2-1|TRBV6-5|NA
TGTGCCAGCAGTTACCAGCTGGGAGAGCAGTTCTTC
CASSYQLGEQFF
>few|TRBJ2-5|TRBV6-5|NA
TGTGCCAGCAGTTACCTTCAGAAGCAAGAGACCCAGTACTTC
CASSYLQKQETQYF
>NA|TRBJ2-1|TRBV3-1|TRBD2
TGTGCCAGCAGCCGTGGGGTAGCGGGGCCTAATGAGCAGTTCTTC
CASSRGVAGPNEQFF
>many|TRBJ2-5|TRBV12-3/TRBV12-4|TRBD1
TGTGCCACGTCCCCTCGGACAGGGGTTGGAGAGACCCAGTACTTC
CATSPRTGVGETQYF
>many|TRBJ2-5|TRBV7-6|NA
TGTGCCAGCAGCTTAGGACAGGAAGGGGAAGAGACCCAGTACTTC
CASSLGQEGEETQYF
>NA|TRBJ2-7|TRBV5-6|NA
TGTGCCAGCTTTGGGGTTCGTCGGGATAGCTCCTACGAGCAGTACTTC
CASFGVRRDSSYEQYF
>many|TRBJ1-1|TRBV7-6|NA
TGTGCCAGCAGCTTAGAGGGCCTAGCGAACACTGAAGCTTTCTTT
CASSLEGLANTEAFF
>few|TRBJ2-2|TRBV19|TRBD1
TGTGCCAGTAGTCCGGGACAGGGGGCGTTAGGGTTCACCGGGGAGCTGTTTTTT
CASSPGQGALGFTGELFF
>NA|TRBJ2-1|TRBV15|NA
TGTGCCACCAACCCGGGGGAGAAGTACAATGAGCAGTTCTTC
CATNPGEKYNEQFF
>NA|TRBJ2-1|TRBV9|NA
TGTGCCAGCAGCCCTTGGGCAAGTGCAAATGAGCAGTTCTTC
CASSPWASANEQFF
>few|TRBJ2-1|TRBV5-1|TRBD1
TGCGCCAGCAGCTTGGGGGACAGGGGCCTCAATGAGCAGTTCTTC
CASSLGDRGLNEQFF
>NA|TRBJ1-3|TRBV2|NA
TGTGCCAGAAGGGTTGGAGGAAACACCATATATTTT
CARRVGGNTIYF
>many|TRBJ1-2|TRBV11-2|NA
TGTGCCAGCAGTATCGTGCGTAGGGGTCACACCGCTAACTATGGCTACACCTTC
CASSIVRRGHTANYGYTF
>few|TRBJ1-1|TRBV5-4|NA
TGTGCCAGCAGCTCCGGGTCCCTCGAGGGAGCTTTCTTT
CASSSGSLEGAFF
>few|TRBJ1-5|TRBV19|TRBD1
TGTGCCAGTAGTATACAGGGGGTAGGTCAGCCCCAGCATTTT
CASSIQGVGQPQHF
>many|TRBJ2-1|TRBV7-2|NA
TGTGCCAGCATCCCACTACAGGAGTTCTTC
CASIPLQEFF
>many|TRBJ1-1|TRBV11-3|TRBD1
TGTGCCAGCAGCTTAAGGGGGCCAAGCACTGAAGCTTTCTTT
CASSLRGPSTEAFF
>many|TRBJ1-1|TRBV7-9|TRBD1
TGTGCCAGCAGCTCGGGACAGACCTACACTGAAGCTTTCTTT
CASSSGQTYTEAFF
>NA|TRBJ1-5|TRBV7-8|TRBD1
TGTGCCAGCAGCTTGGGGACAGGGGGAGGACGGAGCAATCAGCCCCAGCATTTT
CASSLGTGGGRSNQPQHF
>many|TRBJ1-3|TRBV7-2|NA
TGTGCCAGCAGCTTAGGGGTGCGGGCCTACTCTGGAAACACCATATATTTT
CASSLGVRAYSGNTIYF